This record concerns one TCR beta chain sequence. The antigen is undetermined. The data belong to a study of shared clonotypes between healthy human individuals. Notes on the study in general: Non-shared clonotypes had lower generation probabilities than clonotypes shared by all four sorted-subset donors.

Study processing details: Filtering differed, since immunoSEQ gave only junction sequences and no quality scores. Generated by immunoSEQ multiplex PCR, the TCRdb table keeps only in-frame clones and is missing some. That table is the source of V, J and clone size, and D and trimming were worked out from the DNA. The table has some 2,400,000 clones, nearly 97% seen once. Sequencing input: naive CD4+ T cells sorted from blood. The subset: CD45RA+ positively selected. The sequence came from a man between 18 and 35 years old in good health.

The CDR3 DNA sequence: TGTGCCAGCAGCTCGCCTCTCGGTGAGGGAGAGACCCAGTACTTC. Translated: CASSSPLGEGETQYF. The J gene is TRBJ2-5, the V gene TRBV7-9; possibly TRBD2 for D (5 bases). CDR1 and CDR2 (germline): SEHNR, FQNEAQ (reference sequence). The V gene lost 4 bases and the J gene lost 4 bases, with 16 bases spanning the gap. This CDR3 comprises 15 residues.